A selection of T cell receptor beta chains follows, all from one sample in a study of shared clonotypes between healthy human individuals. Measured with immunoSEQ multiplex PCR; TCRdb has only the in-frame clones, and not every one. The data contain 1.5 million to 1.9 million clones, around 98% of them singletons. Sequenced sample: naive CD4+ T cells sorted from blood. The receptors were sampled from a man younger than 45 in good health. Both conserved end residues are trimmed from each CDR3. The order of the fields is CDR3 length, V gene, CDR3 protein.

len: 12
v_gene: TRBV10-2
CDR3aa: ASQTGGGSLVAF

len: 12
v_gene: TRBV10-3
CDR3aa: AISLGGSSYEQY

len: 12
v_gene: TRBV28
CDR3aa: ASSPTGAIAEQY

len: 10
v_gene: TRBV4-2
CDR3aa: ASSRELGKLF

len: 9
v_gene: TRBV30
CDR3aa: AWGQGNGYT

len: 11
v_gene: TRBV19
CDR3aa: ASTQRLNTEAF

len: 11
v_gene: TRBV5-1
CDR3aa: ASSRRGGYEQY

len: 9
v_gene: TRBV2
CDR3aa: ASRGYNEQF

len: 14
v_gene: TRBV5-8
CDR3aa: ASSVQWRDYTDTQY

len: 13
v_gene: TRBV2
CDR3aa: ASSDRGSLDNEQF

len: 12
v_gene: TRBV19
CDR3aa: ASRRSASTDTQY

len: 12
v_gene: TRBV28
CDR3aa: ASSLLGPRGTQY

len: 17
v_gene: TRBV5-1
CDR3aa: ASSAEGTSGNSSYNEQF

len: 12
v_gene: TRBV7-2
CDR3aa: ASSDPGGGKSEY

len: 14
v_gene: TRBV5-1
CDR3aa: ASSLRQEPPNYGYT

len: 14
v_gene: TRBV27
CDR3aa: ASSYWRTGGTGELF

len: 13
v_gene: TRBV7-9
CDR3aa: ASSKPRDRGEKLF

len: 11
v_gene: TRBV7-7
CDR3aa: ASSPSAGREQY

len: 14
v_gene: TRBV11-2
CDR3aa: ASSRLLGTVENEQF

len: 12
v_gene: TRBV5-4
CDR3aa: ASSSGQGRYEQY

len: 12
v_gene: TRBV7-2
CDR3aa: ASSLSGVEEKLF

len: 13
v_gene: TRBV7-2
CDR3aa: ASSLNTGGRNEQF

len: 16
v_gene: TRBV11-2
CDR3aa: ASSLVGRGITSYTEAF

len: 14
v_gene: TRBV5-1
CDR3aa: ASSVGLAGGPYEQF

len: 11
v_gene: TRBV9
CDR3aa: ASSVGAEETQY

len: 14
v_gene: TRBV5-4
CDR3aa: ASSLDPGASGNTIY

len: 11
v_gene: TRBV5-1
CDR3aa: ASNKGPERGQF

len: 11
v_gene: TRBV7-2
CDR3aa: ASSNDRFQPQH

len: 12
v_gene: TRBV7-2
CDR3aa: ASSLDLAGQPQH

len: 11
v_gene: TRBV5-1
CDR3aa: ASSEDSQETQY

len: 12
v_gene: TRBV5-1
CDR3aa: ASKRETVYNEQF

len: 15
v_gene: TRBV28
CDR3aa: ASSLPGHPSTNEKLF

len: 12
v_gene: TRBV28
CDR3aa: ASSLTGSSYEQY

len: 11
v_gene: TRBV29-1
CDR3aa: SVRPGGANGYT

len: 15
v_gene: TRBV27
CDR3aa: ASSLLTGTGNTGELF

len: 12
v_gene: TRBV7-9
CDR3aa: ASSLAQGWVGQF

len: 15
v_gene: TRBV5-1
CDR3aa: ASKKDYQPLRTGELF

len: 12
v_gene: TRBV7-9
CDR3aa: ASSTRQGAVVAF

len: 11
v_gene: TRBV6-1
CDR3aa: ASSEVSRTGYT

len: 14
v_gene: TRBV18
CDR3aa: ASSPPTTGGANEQF

len: 12
v_gene: TRBV10-1
CDR3aa: ASSEGPQGYEQY

len: 14
v_gene: TRBV9
CDR3aa: ASSLTGTSSSGELF

len: 10
v_gene: TRBV9
CDR3aa: ASSAHSGELF

len: 16
v_gene: TRBV7-9
CDR3aa: ASSLVPLLAGGDDTQY

len: 16
v_gene: TRBV28
CDR3aa: ASSSYNPGNRGFYEQY

len: 11
v_gene: TRBV30
CDR3aa: AFSPDYQNIQY